This passage covers 28 T cell receptor beta chains from one sample sequenced in a study of cytomegalovirus exposure and HLA in healthy donors. Method: immunoSEQ multiplex PCR; TCRdb's copy keeps in-frame clones and lacks some. The repertoire holds about 260,000 clones, with 90% as singletons. The sample taken for sequencing was PBMCs. All receptors come from a woman in her thirties in good health and CMV-seronegative.

The chain employs TRBV6-5 and TRBJ2-5; D unresolved. V was clipped by 8 bases and J by 7 bases, with 2 bases between them. Germline CDR1 MNHEY, CDR2 SVGAGI. This CDR3 has 8 residues. This chain's CDR3 is CASGTQYF. In nucleotides, the CDR3 is TGTGCCAGCGGGACCCAGTACTTC.

In nucleotides, the CDR3 is TGTGCCAGCAGTTTTACAGCTTCTAACTATGGCTACACCTTC. It specifies CASSFTASNYGYTF. This chain uses TRBV28 with TRBJ1-2; D unclear. CDR1 and CDR2 from the germline V gene are MDHEN and SYDVKM. CDR3 length: 14 amino acids. Trimming left V 3 bases short and J 0 bases short, with 8 bases between.

The table lists this clone with a count of one. This chain uses TRBV7-6 with TRBJ1-5, with D unresolved. Germline V gene data show CDR1 as SGHVS and CDR2 as FNYEAQ. CDR3 length: 18 residues. V lost 2 bases and J lost 0, with 17 bases in between. CDR3 nucleotide sequence: TGTGCCAGCAGCTTAAATCCGGCAGGAATATATAGCAATCAGCCCCAGCATTTT. Translated, it gives CASSLNPAGIYSNQPQHF.

This clone was detected only once. V is TRBV6-5 and J is TRBJ2-7; D is perhaps TRBD1 (6 bases). CDR1 and CDR2 from the germline V gene are MNHEY and SVGAGI. V shed 5 bases and J shed 0 bases, with 14 bases lying between them. This CDR3 spans 15 amino acids. The CDR3 DNA reads TGTGCCAGCAGTCGACAGGCCCTCAGCTCCTACGAGCAGTACTTC. Its protein product is CASSRQALSSYEQYF.

CDR3 sequence reads: CGVRGAMREQYF. The CDR3 coding sequence is TGTGGCGTGAGGGGGGCCATGAGGGAGCAGTACTTC. The rearrangement uses TRBV28 and TRBJ2-7; TRBD1 or TRBD2 may be the D gene (6 bases each). CDR1 is MDHEN and CDR2 is SYDVKM in the germline V gene. This CDR3 comprises 12 residues.

The genes are TRBV6-1 and TRBJ1-3; D remains unclear. Germline lookup yields CDR1 MNHNS and CDR2 SASEGT. The V and J ends lost 8 bases and 0 bases respectively, with 8 bases between them. The CDR3 consists of 13 residues. The CDR3 bases are TGTGCCAGCTCAGGACGCTCTGGAAACACCATATATTTT. It codes for CASSGRSGNTIYF.

This chain joins TRBV5-6 and TRBJ2-5; possible D gene TRBD1, 6 bases. This CDR3 contains 14 residues. Trimming cost V 4 bases and J 5 bases, with 15 bases left between them. Germline CDR1 SGHDT, CDR2 YYEEEE. The CDR3 loop is CASSAVTGRETQYF. In DNA, the CDR3 is TGTGCCAGCAGCGCCGTGACAGGCCGCGAGACCCAGTACTTC.

V usage is TRBV7-9 and J usage is TRBJ1-4; D call uncertain. Trimming stripped 4 bases from V and 8 bases from J, with 11 bases between. CDR3 size: 13 residues. Germline V gene lookup returns CDR1 SEHNR and CDR2 FQNEAQ (reference sequence). As DNA, the CDR3 is TGTGCCAGCAGCTCCGGAGGGCCGGAAAAACTGTTTTTT. Translation: CASSSGGPEKLFF. Based on the CDR3 plus reference TRBV7-9 and TRBJ1-4, the full variable domain is DTGVSQNPRHKITKRGQNVTFRCDPISEHNRLYWYRQTLGQGPEFLTYFQNEAQLEKSRLLSDRFSAERPKGSFSTLEIQRTEQGDSAMYLCASSSGGPEKLFFGSGTQLSVL.

This chain links TRBV6-1 with TRBJ1-5; 7 positions agree with TRBD1. Germline V CDR1 and CDR2: MNHNS, SASEGT. Trimming took 6 bases from V and 3 from J; bases not matched to a gene: 5. The CDR3 spans 14 residues. CDR3 sequence (DNA): TGTGCCAGCAGCGGGACAGTGCACAATCAGCCCCAGCATTTT. As protein: CASSGTVHNQPQHF.

This clone was recorded once. The CDR3 DNA reads as TGTGCCAGCAGCTTAAAACAGGGAAGGGAGACCCAGTACTTC. Translated, it gives CASSLKQGRETQYF. The chain has TRBV7-2 and TRBJ2-5, with a weak D call TRBD1 (6 bases). V was clipped by 2 bases and J by 5 bases, with 12 bases between them. Germline CDR1 reads SGHTA; CDR2 reads FQGNSA. CDR3 length: 14 amino acids.

The chain carries TRBV19 and TRBJ1-5; 7 bases align to TRBD1. Germline CDR1 LNHDA, CDR2 SQIVND (reference sequence). This CDR3 is 15 amino acids long. The V and J ends lost 4 bases and 6 bases, in that order; junction bases with no gene match: 9. CDR3 amino acids: CASSRPGTDSQPQHF. CDR3 nucleotides: TGTGCCAGTAGTAGACCCGGGACAGACAGTCAGCCCCAGCATTTT.

The V gene is TRBV6-1, the J gene TRBJ2-1, with a tentative D call TRBD2 (6 bases). V was shortened by 7 bases and J by 4 bases, with 8 bases between the two germline ends. Germline CDR1 reads MNHNS; CDR2 reads SASEGT. The CDR3 has 12 residues. This CDR3 reads CASKGGYNEQFF. CDR3 sequence (DNA): TGTGCCAGCAAGGGAGGTTACAATGAGCAGTTCTTC.

V is TRBV14 and J is TRBJ2-7; 12 positions match TRBD1. The germline gives CDR1 SGHDN, CDR2 FVKESK. The CDR3 runs 17 residues. The V segment lost 3 bases and the J segment 7 bases; nucleotides outside the gene matches: 13. CDR3: CASSHPAWDRGRSEQYF. As DNA, the CDR3 is TGTGCCAGCAGCCATCCTGCCTGGGACAGGGGGCGGAGTGAGCAGTACTTC.

The chain carries TRBV5-1 and TRBJ2-2, with D uncertain. Germline V gene sequence: CDR1 SGHRS, CDR2 YFSETQ. CDR3 length equals 15 residues. Trimming stripped 0 bases from V and 6 bases from J, with 12 bases between. The DNA for the CDR3 is TGCGCCAGCAGCTTGGAGGCATCTTATCCCGGGGAGCTGTTTTTT. The encoded protein is CASSLEASYPGELFF.

This clone was recorded once. This chain connects TRBV6-6 to TRBJ2-7, with D possibly being TRBD1 (6 bases). V was cut by 7 bases and J by 1 base, with 20 bases left in between. Per the germline V gene, CDR1 is MNHNY and CDR2 is SVGAGI (reference sequence). CDR3 length equals 16 residues. CDR3 region: CASKASPGQDSYEQYF. The CDR3 coding sequence is TGTGCCAGCAAAGCCTCTCCGGGACAAGATTCCTACGAGCAGTACTTC.

The chain joins TRBV28 to TRBJ2-7; 10 bases are shared with TRBD2. CDR1 and CDR2 (germline): MDHEN, SYDVKM. The CDR3 consists of 15 residues. The ends lost 3 bases at V and 4 bases at J; junction bases unmatched: 6. The CDR3 region is CASSFSASGSYEQYF. The DNA of the CDR3 is TGTGCCAGCAGTTTTTCGGCTAGCGGGAGTTACGAGCAGTACTTC.

The chain uses TRBV5-4 and TRBJ2-5; TRBD1 matches at 10 bases. CDR3 length: 13 amino acids. Germline assignment: CDR1 SGHNT and CDR2 YYREEE (reference sequence). The trim removed 4 bases at V and 4 bases at J, leaving 1 base unmatched. CDR3 DNA sequence: TGTGCCAGCAGCCGACAGGGGGCAGAGACCCAGTACTTC. It encodes CASSRQGAETQYF.

V gene TRBV27 combines with J gene TRBJ2-1; perhaps TRBD2 as D (5 bases). Germline CDR1 MNHEY, CDR2 SMNVEV (reference sequence). V was pared by 5 bases and J by 5 bases, with 13 bases between. The CDR3 extends over 14 amino acids. The DNA of the CDR3 is TGTGCCAGCAGTGCCTCACTAGGCGACAATGAGCAGTTCTTC. Its translation: CASSASLGDNEQFF.

The chain employs TRBV28 and TRBJ2-1; D is possibly TRBD1 or TRBD2 (5 bases each). Germline loops: CDR1 MDHEN, CDR2 SYDVKM. This CDR3 is 14 amino acids long. Trimming took 6 bases from V and 8 from J, leaving 17 bases between them. The CDR3 loop is CASSLGPQYDEQFF. The CDR3 nucleotides are TGTGCCAGCAGCCTGGGACCGCAATACGATGAGCAGTTCTTC.

Points on this clone: The germline gene is not matched at one end of the junction; a read error may be the cause. The chain combines TRBV18 with TRBJ2-7; TRBD2 might be the D (6 bases). Per germline, CDR1 KGHSH and CDR2 LQKENI. The CDR3 has 15 residues. The CDR3 is CASSPPTSPLYERYF. In DNA, the CDR3 is TGTGCCAGCTCACCACCGACTAGTCCCCTTTACGAGCGGTACTTC.

This sequence joins TRBV18 and TRBJ2-3; no definite D call. Trimming cost V 3 bases and J 6 bases, with 13 bases left between them. Germline assignment: CDR1 KGHSH and CDR2 LQKENI. This CDR3 is built from 14 residues. The chain's CDR3 is CASSPIPSIDTQYF. The CDR3 DNA reads TGTGCCAGCTCACCGATTCCCAGCATCGATACGCAGTATTTT.

The genes are TRBV28 and TRBJ2-7, with TRBD1 matching 7 bases. The CDR3 length is 13 residues. Germline lookup yields CDR1 MDHEN and CDR2 SYDVKM. The V gene end was trimmed by 6 bases and the J gene end by 3 bases; junction bases not matched to a gene: 5. Here the CDR3 reads CASSTQGSYEQYF. CDR3 bases: TGTGCCAGCAGCACACAGGGGAGCTACGAGCAGTACTTC.

This clone has a single count. This chain links TRBV15 with TRBJ1-2; the match to TRBD1 covers 8 bases. Germline assignment: CDR1 LNHNV and CDR2 YYDKDF (reference sequence). The CDR3 length is 15 residues. J was trimmed by 8 bases and V by 0 bases; bases with no gene match: 8. The CDR3 spells CATSRDRTGSYGYTF. Written as DNA, the CDR3 is TGTGCCACCAGCAGAGATCGGACAGGGAGTTACGGCTACACCTTC.

The chain's CDR3 is CASSLGGVGPQSNIQYF. For the CDR3, the DNA is TGTGCCAGCAGCTTAGGGGGGGTGGGCCCTCAGTCAAACATTCAGTACTTC. The V call is TRBV7-6, the J call TRBJ2-4; a weak D match, TRBD2 (6 bases). V was cut by 1 base and J by 6 bases, with 19 bases left in between. The CDR3 consists of 17 residues. Germline assignment: CDR1 SGHVS and CDR2 FNYEAQ.

For the CDR3, the DNA is TGTGCCAGCAGTTCCAGGGGGTTGGCTGAAAAACTGTTTTTT. Residues: CASSSRGLAEKLFF. This sequence joins TRBV6-5 and TRBJ1-4, with 7 positions matching TRBD1. The CDR3 consists of 14 residues. V dropped 4 bases and J dropped 7; count of bases not matched to a gene: 6. Germline CDR1 MNHEY, CDR2 SVGAGI.

This clone was counted a single time. V and J are TRBV11-3 and TRBJ2-1; D is unresolved. The CDR3 totals 13 residues. V shed 5 bases and J shed 9 bases, with 14 bases lying between them. Per the germline V gene, CDR1 is SGHNT and CDR2 is YENEEA. CDR3 protein: CASSLTEAFEQFF. The CDR3 DNA sequence: TGTGCCAGCAGCCTCACCGAAGCTTTTGAGCAGTTCTTC.

This clone was counted a single time. V and J are TRBV28 and TRBJ2-3; a weak D match, TRBD2 (5 bases). Per germline, CDR1 MDHEN and CDR2 SYDVKM. Trimming shortened V by 3 bases and J by 2 bases, and 18 bases separated the two germline ends. The CDR3 extends over 17 amino acids. The CDR3 protein is CASSFPRAGIDTDTQYF. CDR3 sequence (DNA): TGTGCCAGCAGTTTCCCTCGGGCCGGGATCGACACAGATACGCAGTATTTT.

The V call is TRBV7-9, the J call TRBJ2-5; tentatively, D is TRBD1 (6 bases). There are 15 residues in the CDR3. Germline-derived CDR1 and CDR2 are SEHNR and FQNEAQ (reference sequence). Trimming cost V 4 bases and J 5 bases, with 17 bases left between them. The DNA of the CDR3 is TGTGCCAGCAGCTCATACAGGGCGCGATTGGAGACCCAGTACTTC. Protein sequence: CASSSYRARLETQYF.